Listed below are T cell receptor beta chains from one sample, sequenced in a study of spatial heterogeneity in lung cancer. TCRdb used MiXCR to reprocess the 5' RACE reads, holding one entry per CDR3 protein. The table includes about 23,000 distinct CDR3 sequences, approximately 3% detected once. Material: PBMCs, obtained at surgery. The receptor set was obtained from a female donor with early-stage non-small cell lung cancer. Both conserved end residues are part of each CDR3. The order of the fields is J gene, clone size, D gene, V gene, CDR3 protein, CDR3 DNA. The D gene is left open where the match is weak. The listing skips clone size in some rows; elsewhere it reads once, few, many or a size class.

TRBJ1-5	many	NA	TRBV30	CAWSVRGNQPQHF	TGTGCCTGGAGTGTACGAGGGAATCAGCCCCAGCATTTT
TRBJ2-1	NA	TRBD2	TRBV6-6	CASRSIAGKGKTSQFF	TGTGCCAGCAGATCCATAGCGGGAAAGGGGAAGACCAGTCAGTTCTTC
TRBJ2-1	many	TRBD2	TRBV19	CASSQERETDEQFF	TGTGCCAGTAGTCAGGAGCGGGAGACTGATGAGCAGTTCTTC
TRBJ2-1	many	TRBD2	TRBV6-2/TRBV6-3	CASKLAGEYNEQFF	TGTGCCAGCAAGCTAGCGGGAGAATACAATGAGCAGTTCTTC
TRBJ1-2	few	NA	TRBV20-1	CSASPGQLANYGYTF	TGCAGTGCTAGTCCCGGACAGTTAGCTAACTATGGCTACACCTTC
TRBJ2-3	NA	TRBD2	TRBV2	CASSWREGLSTDTQYF	TGTGCCAGCAGTTGGCGGGAGGGCCTTAGCACAGATACGCAGTATTTT
TRBJ2-6	many	NA	TRBV4-1	CASSQLDLIPSGANVLTF	TGCGCCAGCAGCCAATTAGATCTGATACCTTCTGGGGCCAACGTCCTGACTTTC
TRBJ1-1	many	TRBD1	TRBV29-1	CSVERSGGLNTEAFF	TGCAGCGTTGAAAGGTCAGGGGGCCTGAACACTGAAGCTTTCTTT
TRBJ2-3	few	NA	TRBV30	CAWSMATDTQYF	TGTGCCTGGAGTATGGCCACAGATACGCAGTATTTT
TRBJ2-1	NA	TRBD2	TRBV7-9	CASSSRGLAGFNEQFF	TGTGCCAGCAGCTCCCGAGGACTAGCGGGATTCAATGAGCAGTTCTTC
TRBJ2-7	many	NA	TRBV2	CASSSQGRSSYEQYF	TGTGCCAGCAGTTCCCAGGGAAGAAGCTCCTACGAGCAGTACTTC
TRBJ1-2	few	TRBD1	TRBV12-3/TRBV12-4	CASSFGRGPLPYGYTF	TGTGCCAGCAGTTTTGGCAGGGGGCCCCTTCCTTATGGCTACACCTTC
TRBJ1-2	few	TRBD1	TRBV6-6	CASSYSTPTGFYGYTF	TGTGCCAGCAGTTACTCGACTCCGACAGGGTTCTATGGCTACACCTTC
TRBJ2-7	many	NA	TRBV6-9	CASSYFRVEQYF	TGTGCCAGCAGTTATTTCCGTGTCGAGCAGTACTTC
TRBJ2-2	NA	NA	TRBV5-4	CASSSEEGLNTGELFF	TGTGCCAGCAGCTCGGAGGAGGGTCTGAACACCGGGGAGCTGTTTTTT
TRBJ2-5	many	NA	TRBV18	CASSPDQETQYF	TGTGCCAGCTCACCCGACCAAGAGACCCAGTACTTC
TRBJ2-1	many	NA	TRBV20-1	CSARAIRGNYNEQFF	TGCAGTGCTAGAGCGATACGCGGGAACTATAATGAGCAGTTCTTC
TRBJ2-2	many	TRBD2	TRBV7-3	CASSSNRTSRRAGELFF	TGTGCCAGCAGCTCCAACCGGACTAGCAGGAGGGCCGGGGAGCTGTTTTTT
TRBJ2-2	few	TRBD1	TRBV7-9	CASSFDRVTGELFF	TGTGCCAGCAGCTTTGACAGGGTGACCGGGGAGCTGTTTTTT
TRBJ1-5	many	NA	TRBV12-3/TRBV12-4	CASSRRSDQPQHF	TGTGCCAGCAGTCGAAGGAGCGATCAGCCCCAGCATTTT
TRBJ2-1	many	NA	TRBV2	CASNQKGLGHEQFF	TGTGCCAGCAATCAAAAGGGGCTGGGGCACGAGCAGTTCTTC
TRBJ2-1	medium-sized	NA	TRBV20-1	CSAFGGGTYNEQFF	TGCAGCGCCTTCGGGGGCGGGACCTACAATGAGCAGTTCTTC
TRBJ2-1	many	NA	TRBV11-2	CASSLDRNNEQFF	TGTGCCAGCAGCTTAGACAGAAACAATGAGCAGTTCTTC
TRBJ2-1	NA	NA	TRBV4-1	CASSQDQRLSYNEQFF	TGCGCCAGCAGCCAAGATCAGCGACTTAGCTACAATGAGCAGTTCTTC
TRBJ2-7	many	NA	TRBV27	CATFSSSYEQYF	TGTGCCACCTTTTCGAGCTCCTACGAGCAGTACTTC
TRBJ1-1	many	NA	TRBV7-9	CASSSGRDGGIWTEAFF	TGTGCCAGCAGCTCGGGTAGGGACGGGGGAATTTGGACTGAAGCTTTCTTT
TRBJ1-6	few	NA	TRBV5-1	CASSFTFGNSPLHF	TGCGCCAGCAGCTTCACGTTCGGGAATTCACCCCTCCACTTT
TRBJ1-2	few	NA	TRBV18	CASSQRQDTNYGYTF	TGTGCCAGCTCACAAAGACAGGATACTAACTATGGCTACACCTTC
TRBJ1-4	many	NA	TRBV7-2	CASSGIATNEKLFF	TGTGCCAGCAGCGGCATTGCAACTAATGAAAAACTGTTTTTT
TRBJ1-6	few	TRBD1	TRBV27	CASSLSGRGQANSPLHF	TGTGCCAGCAGTTTATCAGGCCGAGGACAGGCCAATTCACCCCTCCACTTT
TRBJ2-7	medium-sized	NA	TRBV28	CASIPQISSYEQYF	TGTGCCAGCATCCCCCAGATAAGCTCCTACGAGCAGTACTTC
TRBJ2-1	many	NA	TRBV5-1	CASSLPPLANEQFF	TGCGCCAGCAGCTTACCCCCCCTAGCAAATGAGCAGTTCTTC
TRBJ1-6	many	NA	TRBV6-1	CASSDRPISPIF	TGTGCCAGCAGCGACAGGCCGATAAGCCCCATTTTT
TRBJ2-7	many	NA	TRBV28	CASSPLGWEQYF	TGTGCCAGCAGTCCCCTCGGATGGGAGCAGTACTTC
TRBJ1-1	many	NA	TRBV27	CASRRTVMNTEAFF	TGTGCCAGCCGACGGACAGTCATGAACACTGAAGCTTTCTTT
TRBJ2-1	many	TRBD2	TRBV15	CATSRGGSSSEQFF	TGTGCCACCAGCAGGGGAGGGTCTAGCTCTGAGCAGTTCTTC
TRBJ2-2	many	NA	TRBV29-1	CSVEGSGNTGELFF	TGCAGCGTTGAAGGGAGTGGGAACACCGGGGAGCTGTTTTTT
TRBJ1-5	many	TRBD1	TRBV20-1	CSVDRGNQPQHF	TGCAGTGTAGACAGGGGGAATCAGCCCCAGCATTTT
TRBJ2-1	many	NA	TRBV5-1	CASSLVSSTSAYNEQFF	TGCGCCAGCAGCTTGGTGTCTAGCACGTCCGCCTACAATGAGCAGTTCTTC
TRBJ2-4	many	NA	TRBV9	CASSVGGQVDIQYF	TGTGCCAGCAGCGTAGGGGGGCAAGTGGACATTCAGTACTTC
TRBJ1-1	NA	TRBD1	TRBV7-7	CASRNPTGGADRTEAFF	TGTGCTAGCAGGAATCCGACAGGGGGCGCCGATCGGACTGAAGCTTTCTTT
TRBJ2-2	many	TRBD2	TRBV7-9	CASSLTSGSITGELFF	TGTGCCAGCAGCTTAACTAGCGGGAGTATCACCGGGGAGCTGTTTTTT
TRBJ1-3	NA	NA	TRBV18	CASSPMGDSGNTIYF	TGTGCCAGCTCACCGATGGGGGACTCTGGAAACACCATATATTTT
TRBJ2-7	many	TRBD2	TRBV15	CATSRAKTGTTSYEQYF	TGTGCCACCAGCAGGGCTAAAACCGGGACTACCTCCTACGAGCAGTACTTC
TRBJ2-7	NA	TRBD1	TRBV5-1	CASRGQGYEQYF	TGCGCCAGCAGGGGACAGGGTTACGAGCAGTACTTC
TRBJ1-4	many	NA	TRBV7-9	CASSLTADEKLFF	TGTGCCAGCAGCTTAACAGCTGATGAAAAACTGTTTTTT